A selection of T cell receptor beta chains follows, all from one sample in a study of a mutant IDH1 vaccine in newly diagnosed glioma. Which antigens these TCRs recognize remains unknown. This table comes from immunoSEQ multiplex PCR, and its TCRdb copy is limited to in-frame clones, with some not included. Among tens of thousands of clones listed, 91% were seen once. Sequences were derived from PBMCs, sampled from a glioma patient whose treatment included an IDH1 peptide vaccine. These receptors all come from a woman in her fifties or sixties with glioma. The CDR3 runs from the conserved cysteine through the conserved F or W. D genes are given only for firm matches. For some rows the clone size is stated as once, few or many, or as a class when expanded; others skip it.

j_call clone_size d_call v_call cdr3_nt cdr3_aa
TRBJ1-2 . TRBD1 TRBV7-8 TGTGCCAGCAGCTCATCCGGGACAGGAAAACTCGATGGCTACACCTTC CASSSSGTGKLDGYTF
TRBJ1-3 once . TRBV5-1 TGCGCCAGCAGCTTGGAATACGGATGGGGGCGTGGAAACACCATATATTTT CASSLEYGWGRGNTIYF
TRBJ2-7 . TRBD2 TRBV10-2 TGCGCCAGCCGGACTAGCGGCTCCTACGAGCAGTACTTC CASRTSGSYEQYF
TRBJ2-7 once . TRBV6-5 TGTGCCAGCAGCTATTCTGACCAGCCCTACGAGCAGTACTTC CASSYSDQPYEQYF
TRBJ1-5 . TRBD1 TRBV9 TGTGCCAGCAGCGTAGGGACAGGGCCCAATCAGCCCCAGCATTTT CASSVGTGPNQPQHF
TRBJ1-2 few TRBD1 TRBV5-1 TGCGCCAGCAGCACGGGACAGAACTATGGCTACACCTTC CASSTGQNYGYTF
TRBJ1-6 . . TRBV27 TGTGCCAGCAGCCCAAACGTGGCTACTCCCCTCCACTTT CASSPNVATPLHF
TRBJ2-5 . . TRBV2 TGTGCCAGCAGTGAAAAAATCCGGGGGTACGAGACCCAGTACTTC CASSEKIRGYETQYF
TRBJ1-1 . . TRBV11-2 TGTGCCAGCAGCTGGACGGGAGGGAACACTGAAGCTTTCTTT CASSWTGGNTEAFF
TRBJ1-3 once TRBD1 TRBV13 TGTGCCACCCCAGGGGGCCTATTACAGAACACCATATATTTT CATPGGLLQNTIYF
TRBJ2-5 . TRBD2 TRBV14 TGTGCCAGCAGCCGCCGAGCGACTAGCGGGAGGGCCGGGGAGACCCAGTACTTC CASSRRATSGRAGETQYF
TRBJ1-2 once TRBD1 TRBV30 TGTGCCTGGGGAATAGACAGGGGCTATGGCTACACCTTC CAWGIDRGYGYTF
TRBJ2-1 . . TRBV6-1 TGTGCCAGCATCTCATCGGGTGAGCAGTTCTTC CASISSGEQFF
TRBJ1-2 . TRBD1 TRBV9 TGTGCCAGCAGCCTCGGACAGGGTGGGTATGGCTACACCTTC CASSLGQGGYGYTF
TRBJ2-5 . . TRBV4-1 TGCGCCAGCAGCCATGGAACCCGAGGTCACCAAGAGACCCAGTACTTC CASSHGTRGHQETQYF
TRBJ2-1 . TRBD1 TRBV6-6 TGTGCCAGCAGCCCTGAGGGGGCTCCAAACAATGAGCAGTTCTTC CASSPEGAPNNEQFF
TRBJ2-3 . . TRBV5-1 TGCGCCAGCAGCTCAGGGACAGATACGCAGTATTTT CASSSGTDTQYF
TRBJ2-1 . TRBD1 TRBV5-6 TGTGCCAGCAGCCGGTACAGGGGGCCTCTTTCCTACAATGAGCAGTTCTTC CASSRYRGPLSYNEQFF
TRBJ1-3 . . TRBV18 TGTGCCAGCTCACCGGATGGGCACACCATATATTTT CASSPDGHTIYF
TRBJ2-2 . . TRBV11-3 TGTGCCAGCAGCTTAGGCAGGTTCCGGGAGCTGTTTTTT CASSLGRFRELFF
TRBJ2-5 . TRBD1 TRBV19 TGTGCCAGTAAAGGGGGACAGGGCGGCTGGGGGACCCAGTACTTC CASKGGQGGWGTQYF
TRBJ2-7 . . TRBV7-9 TGTGCCAGCAGCCCAGGACTTCCCCAGCAGTACTTC CASSPGLPQQYF
TRBJ1-2 once TRBD1 TRBV27 TGTGCCAGCAGTTTGGACAGGGTAGGCGGCTACACCTTC CASSLDRVGGYTF
TRBJ2-7 . . TRBV10-3 TGTGCCACCACGGGGAGGACGGCTCCCTACGAGCAGTACTTC CATTGRTAPYEQYF
TRBJ2-2 . TRBD2 TRBV5-4 TGTGCCAGCAGAGCCGGGACTAGCGGGACCGGCGGGGAGCTGTTTTTT CASRAGTSGTGGELFF
TRBJ2-3 . . TRBV7-6 TGTGCCAGCAGCCCCGTTTCAGATACGCAGTATTTT CASSPVSDTQYF
TRBJ1-1 . TRBD1 TRBV6-1 TGTGCCAGCAGGCCGACAGGGCACACTGAAGCTTTCTTT CASRPTGHTEAFF
TRBJ1-5 . . TRBV19 TGTGCCAGTAGTATAATTGATCAGCCCCAGCATTTT CASSIIDQPQHF
TRBJ2-3 . . TRBV7-9 TGTGCCAGCAGCATCCGGGACTCCCGCACAGATACGCAGTATTTT CASSIRDSRTDTQYF
TRBJ2-1 . TRBD2 TRBV6-1 TGTGCCAGCAGTGTGATTAGCGGGAGGTACAATGAGCAGTTCTTC CASSVISGRYNEQFF
TRBJ2-5 . . TRBV7-9 TGTGCCAGCAGCTTCGTTGGACAAGAGACCCAGTACTTC CASSFVGQETQYF
TRBJ1-1 . TRBD1 TRBV5-1 TGCGCCAGCAGCTTAGAACCGGGACAGGGGTATGAAGCTTTCTTT CASSLEPGQGYEAFF
TRBJ1-5 . TRBD1 TRBV2 TGTGCCTTCAGGGACAGGGCCAGCAATCAGCCCCAGCATTTT CAFRDRASNQPQHF
TRBJ2-3 . . TRBV6-1 TGTGCCAGTACCGGGACCCGCGCAGATACGCAGTATTTT CASTGTRADTQYF
TRBJ1-2 . . TRBV29-1 TGCAGCGTTGGGCCGTGGGGGAGTAGTGGCTACACCTTC CSVGPWGSSGYTF
TRBJ2-7 . . TRBV16 TGTGCCAGCAGCCCCAAACGAGGGGTCCCTTCGGACTACGAGCAGTACTTC CASSPKRGVPSDYEQYF
TRBJ2-7 . . TRBV4-1 TGCGCCAGCAGCCCTAGCCTGAAAAAGGGACTTGCATTATACGAGCAGTACTTC CASSPSLKKGLALYEQYF
TRBJ2-7 . . TRBV5-1 TGCGCCAGCAGCCAGGGACTCTTATACGAGCAGTACTTC CASSQGLLYEQYF
TRBJ2-1 . . TRBV7-8 TGTGCCAGCAGCCCCGGGTCTCAAGTGTACAATGAGCAGTTCTTC CASSPGSQVYNEQFF
TRBJ2-1 . TRBD2 TRBV10-1 TGCGCCAGCAGTGTAGCGGGAGGGGAATACAATGAGCAGTTCTTC CASSVAGGEYNEQFF
TRBJ2-6 . . TRBV9 TGTGCCAGCAGCACAGGACCTATCTCTGGGGCCAACGTCCTGACTTTC CASSTGPISGANVLTF
TRBJ1-5 . . TRBV28 TGTGCCAGCAGTTTATTTGGGGGACAGCCCCAGCATTTT CASSLFGGQPQHF
TRBJ1-1 . . TRBV5-6 TGTGCCAGCAGCTTGAACAGGAACACTGAAGCTTTCTTT CASSLNRNTEAFF
TRBJ2-1 . TRBD2 TRBV10-3 TGTGCCATCAGTGCGCTAGCGGGAGGATTCTACAATGAGCAGTTCTTC CAISALAGGFYNEQFF
TRBJ2-7 . . TRBV6-5 TGTGCCAGCAGTTACTCGAATCAGGGGGGGACCTACGAGCAGTACTTC CASSYSNQGGTYEQYF
TRBJ2-1 . . TRBV2 TGTGCCAGCGAAAGGTTCTCCTACAATGAGCAGTTCTTC CASERFSYNEQFF
TRBJ2-7 . TRBD2 TRBV10-1 TGCGCCAGCAGTGAGACTAGCGGGATTATCTACGAGCAGTACTTC CASSETSGIIYEQYF
TRBJ1-3 . . TRBV11-2 TGTGCCAGCAGCCCGTTCTCCAGCCTCTCTGGAAACACCATATATTTT CASSPFSSLSGNTIYF
TRBJ2-7 . . TRBV10-1 TGCGCCAGCAGTGAAGGCTTGGCCTACGAGCAGTACTTC CASSEGLAYEQYF
TRBJ2-5 . . TRBV18 TGTGCCAGCTCACCGAGGGCAGGACCAGAGACCCAGTACTTC CASSPRAGPETQYF
TRBJ2-2 . . TRBV2 TGTGCCAGCAGTGGGTCACTCTTCGTTTCGGGCGCCGGGGAGCTGTTTTTT CASSGSLFVSGAGELFF
TRBJ2-1 once TRBD2 TRBV10-2 TGCGCCAGCAGTGATTCTAGCGGACTATTGGGCTCCTACAATGAGCAGTTCTTC CASSDSSGLLGSYNEQFF
TRBJ2-7 . TRBD1 TRBV9 TGTGCCAGCAGCGTAGAAGGGACAGGGCCCTACGAGCAGTACTTC CASSVEGTGPYEQYF